This is a list of T cell receptor beta chains from one sample in a study of identical twins. MiXCR was run by TCRdb on the 5' RACE reads, yielding one entry per CDR3 protein. The data hold 240,000 or so distinct CDR3 sequences, with about 7% observed a single time. Separately, the same data were catalogued under a study of yellow fever vaccine responses in identical twins.

Sequenced sample: memory (CD45RO+) T cells sorted from blood. The receptor source for this set is a young woman in good health. CDR3s include the opening cysteine and the closing phenylalanine or tryptophan. D genes are given only for firm matches.

v_gene: TRBV6-1
d_gene: TRBD1
CDR3aa: CASSRGQGGWETQYF

v_gene: TRBV28
d_gene: TRBD1
CDR3aa: CASSLAKTGGYYEQYF

v_gene: TRBV12-3/TRBV12-4
d_gene: TRBD1
CDR3aa: CASSPGQGGYGYTF

v_gene: TRBV20-1
d_gene: .
CDR3aa: CSARAGVIQETQYF

v_gene: TRBV2
d_gene: TRBD1
CDR3aa: CANRERTGVGYEQYF

v_gene: TRBV7-9
d_gene: TRBD2
CDR3aa: CASSLVFGGSGNEQFF

v_gene: TRBV11-2
d_gene: TRBD2
CDR3aa: CASSSRLAGPTDTQYF

v_gene: TRBV29-1
d_gene: .
CDR3aa: CSVESGVGPTQYF

v_gene: TRBV7-3
d_gene: TRBD2
CDR3aa: CASSLKAGGPYEQYF

v_gene: TRBV6-4
d_gene: TRBD1
CDR3aa: CASRTTPGTGGAFPYNEQFF

v_gene: TRBV20-1
d_gene: TRBD1
CDR3aa: CSAPGQGTFNEQFF

v_gene: TRBV7-2
d_gene: .
CDR3aa: CASSLAGGGNTEAFF

v_gene: TRBV6-2/TRBV6-3
d_gene: .
CDR3aa: CASSYSMSGPSYNEQFF

v_gene: TRBV18
d_gene: .
CDR3aa: CASSPWDDNSPLHF

v_gene: TRBV5-1
d_gene: TRBD2
CDR3aa: CASSLSGGQETQYF

v_gene: TRBV19
d_gene: .
CDR3aa: CASSIVSNEQFF

v_gene: TRBV6-1
d_gene: .
CDR3aa: CASSPGGASFGEKLFF

v_gene: TRBV6-5
d_gene: .
CDR3aa: CASRHPTGELFF

v_gene: TRBV7-2
d_gene: TRBD2
CDR3aa: CASSPRAGGPYEQYF

v_gene: TRBV12-3/TRBV12-4
d_gene: TRBD1
CDR3aa: CASSTRGTGELFF

v_gene: TRBV5-1
d_gene: .
CDR3aa: CASSLPTDTDTQYF

v_gene: TRBV27
d_gene: .
CDR3aa: CASSPGALNTEAFF

v_gene: TRBV7-2
d_gene: TRBD1
CDR3aa: CASSLVVQGARGYTF

v_gene: TRBV5-6
d_gene: .
CDR3aa: CASSTWVALTDTQYF

v_gene: TRBV5-1
d_gene: TRBD1
CDR3aa: CASSLEQGTGELFF

v_gene: TRBV20-1
d_gene: TRBD2
CDR3aa: CSARDLAGDNEQFF

v_gene: TRBV3-1
d_gene: .
CDR3aa: CASSRNGGGQNTIYF

v_gene: TRBV3-1
d_gene: .
CDR3aa: CASSQSWIYEQYF

v_gene: TRBV13
d_gene: TRBD2
CDR3aa: CASSLTLGIAGSNNEQFF

v_gene: TRBV2
d_gene: .
CDR3aa: CASRPNRGNQPQHF

v_gene: TRBV6-1
d_gene: .
CDR3aa: CASRGEARNEQFF

v_gene: TRBV2
d_gene: TRBD2
CDR3aa: CASSEEVAGPYEQYF

v_gene: TRBV12-3/TRBV12-4
d_gene: .
CDR3aa: CASGTLGRKGYTF

v_gene: TRBV7-9
d_gene: TRBD2
CDR3aa: CASTRSGRTPNEQFF

v_gene: TRBV28
d_gene: TRBD1
CDR3aa: CASSLHGQGANEQFF

v_gene: TRBV9
d_gene: .
CDR3aa: CASSLYAGDTQYF

v_gene: TRBV24-1
d_gene: TRBD2
CDR3aa: CATSDTSAPADTQYF

v_gene: TRBV18
d_gene: TRBD2
CDR3aa: CASSPAVSGRSYNEQFF

v_gene: TRBV28
d_gene: .
CDR3aa: CASSLRTINQPQHF

v_gene: TRBV3-1
d_gene: TRBD1
CDR3aa: CASSRFQGVAVSGANVLTF

v_gene: TRBV27
d_gene: .
CDR3aa: CASSLRENTEAFF

v_gene: TRBV10-2
d_gene: .
CDR3aa: CASSESRKLFF

v_gene: TRBV19
d_gene: .
CDR3aa: CASSVRGLALYKNIQYF

v_gene: TRBV5-1
d_gene: TRBD2
CDR3aa: CASKSWTSGGRGETQYF

v_gene: TRBV10-3
d_gene: .
CDR3aa: CATQGWPGDSPLHF

v_gene: TRBV5-6
d_gene: .
CDR3aa: CASEYRAATGELFF

v_gene: TRBV27
d_gene: .
CDR3aa: CASSLAWGNEQFF

v_gene: TRBV27
d_gene: .
CDR3aa: CASSLSRHPIETQYF

v_gene: TRBV20-1
d_gene: .
CDR3aa: CSARILVYQGNGYTF

v_gene: TRBV10-2
d_gene: .
CDR3aa: CASSEGGRGGKETQYF